Sequencing of this T cell receptor beta chain was carried out in a study of blood T cell repertoires in COVID-19. Only in-frame clones appear in the TCRdb table, and some are missing; sequencing was by immunoSEQ multiplex PCR. The profile covers around 300,000 clones, with about 85% appearing a single time and approximately 3% taken by the ten largest. Germline loops: CDR1 MDHEN, CDR2 SYDVKM. The length of the CDR3 is 18 residues. The junction had 11 bases not matched to a gene; V was cut back by 6 bases and J by 1 base. The sequencing sample was made of PBMCs or T cells enriched from blood (not recorded which). The source is a woman between 50 and 59 years old who had recovered from COVID-19. The chain employs TRBV28 and TRBJ1-5; 11 nucleotides align to TRBD1. Here the CDR3 reads CASSSQPGQGDSNQPQHF. CDR3 coding DNA: TGTGCCAGCAGCTCACAGCCGGGACAGGGGGACAGCAATCAGCCCCAGCATTTT. Based on the CDR3 plus reference TRBV28 and TRBJ1-5, the full variable domain is DVKVTQSSRYLVKRTGEKVFLECVQDMDHENMFWYRQDPGLGLRLIYFSYDVKMKEKGDIPEGYSVSREKKERFSLILESASTNQTSMYLCASSSQPGQGDSNQPQHFGDGTRLSIL.